This T cell receptor beta chain was observed in a study of T cell repertoires in cytomegalovirus infection. Overall study results and limits: Clonotype analysis showed dominance of the ex vivo response by HLA-C-restricted CMV-specific TCR beta clonotypes.

In the case of this clonotype: What it binds is not known.

TCRdb ran MiXCR on the reads and lists one entry per CDR3 protein. Among about 310,000 distinct CDR3 sequences listed, approximately 25% were seen once. The germline V gene encodes CDR1 SNHLY and CDR2 FYNNEI. The CDR3 contains 10 residues. Trimming removed 4 bases at V and 16 bases at J, with 11 bases between. This TCR was sampled from a human donor in good health (CMV status not recorded). Some clones in this sample may be carry-over from other donors' samples. The chain joins TRBV2 to TRBJ2-1; no clear D gene. The sequenced sample was cultured PBMCs, obtained from culture after CMV antigen stimulation. The CDR3 here is CASSGDTEFF. In DNA form, the CDR3 reads TGTGCCAGCAGTGGGGATACCGAATTCTTC. The full variable domain, in which reference TRBV2 and TRBJ2-1 provide the parts outside the CDR3, is EPEVTQTPSHQVTQMGQEVILRCVPISNHLYFYWYRQILGQKVEFLVSFYNNEISEKSEIFDDQFSVERPDGSNFTLKIRSTKLEDSAMYFCASSGDTEFFGPGTRLTVL.